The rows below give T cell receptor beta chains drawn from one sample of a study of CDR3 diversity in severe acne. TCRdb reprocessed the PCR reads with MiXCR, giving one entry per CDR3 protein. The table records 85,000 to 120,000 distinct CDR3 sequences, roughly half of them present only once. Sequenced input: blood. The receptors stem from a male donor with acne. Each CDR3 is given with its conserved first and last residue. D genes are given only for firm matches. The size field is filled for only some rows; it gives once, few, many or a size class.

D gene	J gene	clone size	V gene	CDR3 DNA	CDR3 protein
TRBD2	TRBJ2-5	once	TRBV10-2	TGCGCCAGCACCTCCAGGCGTAGCGGGGTCCAAGAGACCCGGTACTTC	CASTSRRSGVQETRYF
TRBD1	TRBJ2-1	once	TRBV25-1	TGTGCCAGCAGCCGGGACAGGGGCAATGAGCAGTTCTTC	CASSRDRGNEQFF
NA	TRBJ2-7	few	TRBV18	TGTGCCAGCTCCAGCGACCAACACGAGCAGTACTTC	CASSSDQHEQYF
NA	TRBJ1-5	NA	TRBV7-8	TGTGCCAGCAGCTTGGGCCGGCGGGGCCCCCAAAATCAGCCCCAGCATTTT	CASSLGRRGPQNQPQHF
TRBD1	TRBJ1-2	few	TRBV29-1	TGCAGCGTTGAGGACAGGGGAACCTATGGCTACACCTTC	CSVEDRGTYGYTF
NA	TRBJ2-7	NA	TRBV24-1	TGTGCCACCGCGGGGCAGGGAGGCTACGAGCAGTACTTC	CATAGQGGYEQYF
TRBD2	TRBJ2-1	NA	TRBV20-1	TGCAGTGCTCCGACTAGCGGGATCTATGAGCAGTTCTTC	CSAPTSGIYEQFF
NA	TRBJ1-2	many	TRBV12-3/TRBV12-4	TGTGCCAGCAAGCAGGGGCCGGGAGGCTACACCTTC	CASKQGPGGYTF
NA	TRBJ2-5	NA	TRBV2	TGTGCCAGCAGTACAAGCCAAGAGACCCAGTACTTC	CASSTSQETQYF
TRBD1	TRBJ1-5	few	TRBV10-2	TGCGCCAGCAGTGAATTAGACAGGGGCATGGGAATACAGCCCCAGCATTTT	CASSELDRGMGIQPQHF
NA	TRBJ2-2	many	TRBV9	TGTGCCAGCAGGGAGGGGCTGAACACCGGGGAGCTGTTTTTT	CASREGLNTGELFF
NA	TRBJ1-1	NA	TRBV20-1	TGCAGTGCTATACAGGACACCGAAGCTTTCTTT	CSAIQDTEAFF
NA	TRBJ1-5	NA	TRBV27	TGTGCCAGCAGTTTAACAGGGTCTCAGCCCCAGCATTTT	CASSLTGSQPQHF
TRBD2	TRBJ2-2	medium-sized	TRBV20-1	TGCAGTGCTAGGGTCTCGGGACTAGCGAACACCGGGGAGCTGTTTTTT	CSARVSGLANTGELFF
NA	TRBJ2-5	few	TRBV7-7	TGTGCTAGCAGCTTAGGGAAGTACCAAGAGACCCAGTACTTC	CASSLGKYQETQYF
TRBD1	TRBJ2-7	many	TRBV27	TGTGCCAGCAGTCCCTACACCGGGACAGGGAGGTACGAGCAGTACTTC	CASSPYTGTGRYEQYF
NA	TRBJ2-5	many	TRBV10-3	TGTGCCATCAGTGACCAGGGTTGGGAGGAGACCCAGTACTTC	CAISDQGWEETQYF
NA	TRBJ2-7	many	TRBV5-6	TGTGCCAGCAGCCTCCCCTACGAGCAGTACTTC	CASSLPYEQYF
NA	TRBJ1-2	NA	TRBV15	TGTGCCACCAGCAGTGTACAGCTTAACTATGGCTACACCTTC	CATSSVQLNYGYTF
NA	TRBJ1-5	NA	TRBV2	TGTGCCAGCAGTGAAGCGCTGACAGGACGCAGCAATCAGCCCCAGCATTTT	CASSEALTGRSNQPQHF
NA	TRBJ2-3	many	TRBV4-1	TGCGCCAGCAGCCAAGACTTGCCAGGGAGCACAGATACGCAGTATTTT	CASSQDLPGSTDTQYF
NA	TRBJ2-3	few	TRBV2	TGTGCCAGCAGTGAGAGGGGGGCAGATACGCAGTATTTT	CASSERGADTQYF
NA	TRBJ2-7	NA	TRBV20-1	TGCAGTGCTGGAGAGCTACCTCGCTACGAGCAGTACTTC	CSAGELPRYEQYF
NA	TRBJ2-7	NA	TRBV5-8	TGTGCCAGCAGTGATTGGGGCAGGGCCTACGAGCAGTACTTC	CASSDWGRAYEQYF
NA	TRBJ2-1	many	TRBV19	TGTGCCAGTAGTATCGGAACAGGGACAAACAATGAGCAGTTCTTC	CASSIGTGTNNEQFF
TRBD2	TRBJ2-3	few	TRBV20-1	TGCAGTGCTCCCCCGGGACTAGCAGATTACACAGATACGCAGTATTTT	CSAPPGLADYTDTQYF
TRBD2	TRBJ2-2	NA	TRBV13	TGTGCCAGCAGCTCCGGGACTAGCGGAAACACCGGGGAGCTGTTTTTT	CASSSGTSGNTGELFF
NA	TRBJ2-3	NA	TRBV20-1	TGCAGTGCTACCGGGCCACACACAGATACGCAGTATTTT	CSATGPHTDTQYF
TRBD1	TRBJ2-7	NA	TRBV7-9	TGTGCCAGCAGCCGGGACAGCCCATACGAGCAGTACTTC	CASSRDSPYEQYF
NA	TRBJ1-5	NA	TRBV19	TGTGCCAGTAGTATGGAGAGGAGCAATCAGCCCCAGCATTTT	CASSMERSNQPQHF
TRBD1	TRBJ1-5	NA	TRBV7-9	TGTGCCAGCAGCTTAGCGGGACAGGAAAGCCAGCCCCAGCATTTT	CASSLAGQESQPQHF
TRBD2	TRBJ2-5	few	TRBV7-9	TGTGCCAGCAGCCTAGGGACTAGCGGGAGAGAGACCCAGTACTTC	CASSLGTSGRETQYF
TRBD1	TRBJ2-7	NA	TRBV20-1	TGCAGTGCTAGAGATCGAATAGGGGGCGGAAAGGACGAGCAGTACTTC	CSARDRIGGGKDEQYF
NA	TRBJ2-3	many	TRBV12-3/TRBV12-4	TGTGCCAGCAGCCCTGGTTACAGGATTAATCGAGATACGCAGTATTTT	CASSPGYRINRDTQYF
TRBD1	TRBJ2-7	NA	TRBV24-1	TGTGCCACCAGTGATCCCGGACAGGGCATCTACGAGCAGTACTTC	CATSDPGQGIYEQYF
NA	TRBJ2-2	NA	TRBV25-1	TGTGCCAGCAGTGAATCTGGGGGGGCTACCGCCGGGGAGCTGTTTTTT	CASSESGGATAGELFF
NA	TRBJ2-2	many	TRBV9	TGTGCCAGCAGCGTTGCAGGGAACACCGGGGAGCTGTTTTTT	CASSVAGNTGELFF
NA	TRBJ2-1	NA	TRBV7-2	TGTGCCAGCAGCTGGGGATGGGGGGGGGCCGCGGAGGGAAATGAGCAGTTCTTC	CASSWGWGGAAEGNEQFF
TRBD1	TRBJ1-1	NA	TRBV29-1	TGCAGCGTTGAGACAGGGGGCATGAACACTGAAGCTTTCTTT	CSVETGGMNTEAFF
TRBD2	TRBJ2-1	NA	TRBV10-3	TGTGCCATCACCCCCGGACTAGCGGAGGTCTTC	CAITPGLAEVF
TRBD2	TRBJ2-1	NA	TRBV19	TGTGCCGGGACTAGCGGACGAACCGATGAGCAGTTCTTC	CAGTSGRTDEQFF
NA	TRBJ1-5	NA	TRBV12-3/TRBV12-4	TGTGCCAGCAGGCGTGACGGGGAAAATCAGCCCCAGCATTTT	CASRRDGENQPQHF
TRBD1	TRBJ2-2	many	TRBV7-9	TGTGCCAGCAGCATCGGACAGGCCGGGGAGCTGTTTTTT	CASSIGQAGELFF
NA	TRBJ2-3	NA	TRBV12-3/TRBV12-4	TGTGCCAGCAGTTCACCCACAGGGCGCGGCACAGATACGCAGTATTTT	CASSSPTGRGTDTQYF